These 25 T cell receptor beta chains were sequenced from one sample in a study of CD8 T cells in ankylosing spondylitis. Points from the study as a whole: There was a TCR beta motif, made of eight highly homologous variants, that appeared characteristic of ankylosing spondylitis blood.

TCRdb re-called the 5' RACE reads through MiXCR, storing one row per CDR3 protein. The sample carries around 220,000 distinct CDR3 sequences, around 18% recorded once. Their antigens are not known. Material for sequencing was blood, either unsorted or a sorted T cell fraction (not recorded which). The receptors were gathered from a male donor with ankylosing spondylitis.

This clonotype has only a few counts. The CDR3 loop reads CASSDSGYAEAFF. As DNA, the CDR3 is TGTGCCAGCAGTGACTCGGGGTACGCTGAAGCTTTCTTT. This sequence joins TRBV6-4 and TRBJ1-1; no firm D call. The CDR3 runs to 13 residues. Trimming pared 0 bases from V and 6 bases from J, leaving 8 bases between. The germline V gene encodes CDR1 MRHNA and CDR2 SNTAGT.

The sample holds a few counts of this clonotype. The gene calls are TRBV27 and TRBJ1-5; D gene uncertain. Germline CDR1 reads MNHEY; CDR2 reads SMNVEV (reference sequence). Trimming pared 7 bases from V and 4 bases from J, leaving 8 bases between. CDR3 length: 12 residues. Here the CDR3 reads CASKTGNQPQHF. CDR3 nucleotides: TGTGCCAGCAAGACGGGGAATCAGCCCCAGCATTTT.

Only a few counts were recorded for this clonotype. The chain carries TRBV7-6 and TRBJ1-1; 8 bases agree with TRBD1. The CDR3 extends over 16 amino acids. Germline CDR1 SGHVS, CDR2 FNYEAQ. Trimming removed 3 bases from V and 0 bases from J; junction bases left unmatched: 6. The CDR3 bases are TGTGCCAGCAGCTTTGTGGGACAGGCCTTGAACACTGAAGCTTTCTTT. This sequence encodes CASSFVGQALNTEAFF.

This clonotype was seen once. The rearrangement links TRBV7-9 to TRBJ1-1, with D possibly TRBD1 on 5 matching bases. V was clipped by 1 base and J by 0 bases, with 9 bases between them. The CDR3 contains 15 residues. From germline, CDR1 is SEHNR and CDR2 FQNEAQ (reference sequence). CDR3 region: CASSLDRGLNTEAFF. The CDR3 DNA follows: TGTGCCAGCAGCTTAGATCGGGGCTTGAACACTGAAGCTTTCTTT. The variable domain in full, with the rest retrieved from reference TRBV7-9 and TRBJ1-1, is DTGVSQNPRHKITKRGQNVTFRCDPISEHNRLYWYRQTLGQGPEFLTYFQNEAQLEKSRLLSDRFSAERPKGSFSTLEIQRTEQGDSAMYLCASSLDRGLNTEAFFGQGTRLTVV.

The rearrangement uses TRBV2 and TRBJ2-7; D tentatively reads TRBD1 or TRBD2 (5 bases each). CDR1 and CDR2 from the germline V gene are SNHLY and FYNNEI. With 4 bases removed from V and 5 bases from J, the gap between germline ends came to 30 bases. The CDR3 is 19 amino acids. CDR3 in amino acids: CASSVGALPKVGSVDEQYF. The CDR3 DNA reads as TGTGCCAGCAGTGTCGGGGCACTGCCGAAGGTCGGTTCAGTAGACGAGCAGTACTTC.

The rearrangement joins TRBV12-3 or TRBV12-4 to TRBJ2-5, with 8 bases lining up with TRBD2. This CDR3 region has 15 residues. The V gene end was trimmed by 2 bases and the J gene end by 5 bases; junction bases not matched to a gene: 7. CDR3 in DNA: TGTGCCAGCAGTTTACAAGCGGGGGTCGGGGAGACCCAGTACTTC. Amino acid sequence: CASSLQAGVGETQYF.

The chain joins TRBV25-1 to TRBJ2-5; D is unresolved. With 3 bases removed from V and 4 bases from J, the gap between germline ends came to 12 bases. In germline, CDR1 is MGHDK, CDR2 SYGVNS. The length of the CDR3 is 14 residues. The CDR3 coding sequence is TGTGCCAGCAGTGATATAGGCATGGGAGAGACCCAGTACTTC. Amino acid sequence: CASSDIGMGETQYF.

The chain couples TRBV6-1 to TRBJ1-3; D gene ambiguous. Between the trimmed V and J ends, which lost 7 bases and 4 bases, there was a span of 14 bases. Germline assignment: CDR1 MNHNS and CDR2 SASEGT. CDR3 length equals 14 residues. The CDR3 is CASIQSHGGNTIYF. The CDR3 DNA is TGTGCCAGCATCCAGTCCCATGGAGGAAACACCATATATTTT.

This clonotype occurred many times. The chain links TRBV12-3 or TRBV12-4 to TRBJ2-1, with 7 positions matching TRBD2. Losses at the gene ends were 6 bases for V and 7 bases for J; bases not matched to a gene: 6. CDR3 length: 13 amino acids. CDR3 residues: CASSWDYMNEQFF. CDR3 sequence (DNA): TGTGCCAGCAGCTGGGACTACATGAATGAGCAGTTCTTC.

The chain employs TRBV7-6 and TRBJ2-3, with D tentatively TRBD1 (6 bases). The CDR3 is 13 amino acids. Germline V gene data show CDR1 as SGHVS and CDR2 as FNYEAQ. Trimming removed 6 bases at V and 4 bases at J, with 11 bases between. The CDR3 region is CASSPPGADTQYF. The CDR3 DNA reads TGTGCCAGCAGTCCCCCAGGGGCAGATACGCAGTATTTT.

The chain links TRBV27 to TRBJ2-7; 7 bases match TRBD2. The CDR3 is 16 amino acids. The junction had 7 bases not matched to a gene; V was cut back by 2 bases and J by 0 bases. CDR1 is MNHEY and CDR2 is SMNVEV in the germline V gene (reference sequence). CDR3 protein: CASSLLVGGGSYEQYF. The DNA for the CDR3 is TGTGCCAGCAGTTTACTAGTTGGCGGGGGCTCCTACGAGCAGTACTTC.

The J gene is TRBJ2-7, the V gene TRBV20-1, with 9 bases identical to TRBD1. With V trimmed by 3 bases and J by 2 bases, 8 bases remained unmatched. The CDR3 consists of 15 residues. CDR1 is DFQATT and CDR2 is SNEGSKA in the germline V gene (reference sequence). CDR3 residues: CSASGGQGTPYEQYF. The CDR3 DNA reads TGCAGTGCTAGCGGCGGACAGGGGACCCCCTACGAGCAGTACTTC.

This chain links TRBV12-3 or TRBV12-4 with TRBJ2-7; no firm D call. Trimming shortened V by 5 bases and J by 7 bases, and 12 bases separated the two germline ends. The CDR3 sequence is 12 residues long. Here the CDR3 DNA reads TGTGCCAGCAGTCTACAGCTTACTGAGCAGTACTTC. Its translation is CASSLQLTEQYF.

V usage is TRBV7-9 and J usage is TRBJ1-2; 7 bases map to TRBD1. Trimming took 2 bases from V and 8 from J; bases not matched to a gene: 8. Germline loops: CDR1 SEHNR, CDR2 FQNEAQ (reference sequence). The CDR3 has 14 residues. CDR3 loop: CASSLTGEDNGYTF. CDR3 in DNA: TGTGCCAGCAGCTTAACAGGGGAAGATAACGGCTACACCTTC. The variable domain in full, with the rest retrieved from reference TRBV7-9 and TRBJ1-2, is DTGVSQNPRHKITKRGQNVTFRCDPISEHNRLYWYRQTLGQGPEFLTYFQNEAQLEKSRLLSDRFSAERPKGSFSTLEIQRTEQGDSAMYLCASSLTGEDNGYTFGSGTRLTVV.

This rearrangement joins TRBV4-1 to TRBJ2-2, with unresolved D. This CDR3 has 15 amino acids. CDR1 is MGHRA, CDR2 YSYEKL, per germline. V was pared by 3 bases and J by 0 bases, with 8 bases between. This CDR3 is CASSQTDTNTGELFF. The CDR3 DNA reads as TGCGCCAGCAGCCAGACTGATACGAACACCGGGGAGCTGTTTTTT.

V usage is TRBV19 and J usage is TRBJ2-1, with D tentatively TRBD1 (6 bases). There are 16 residues in the CDR3. V lost 1 base, J lost 0 bases, and 10 bases lay in between. Germline loops: CDR1 LNHDA, CDR2 SQIVND (reference sequence). In DNA form, the CDR3 reads TGTGCCAGTAGTATAGGGACAGAGAGCTCCTACAATGAGCAGTTCTTC. This gives the protein CASSIGTESSYNEQFF.

V gene TRBV7-9 combines with J gene TRBJ2-5; 9 bases map to TRBD1. Germline V CDR1 and CDR2: SEHNR, FQNEAQ (reference sequence). The CDR3 totals 15 residues. V trimming: 4 bases; J trimming: 2 bases; junction bases outside the gene matches: 5. CDR3 sequence: CASSSTDRGQETQYF. The CDR3 DNA reads as TGTGCCAGCAGCTCCACCGACAGGGGGCAAGAGACCCAGTACTTC.

The chain is built from TRBV20-1 and TRBJ2-7, with D hard to call. CDR1 and CDR2 from the germline V gene are DFQATT and SNEGSKA (reference sequence). This CDR3 spans 13 amino acids. Trimming shortened V by 1 base and J by 0 bases, and 7 bases separated the two germline ends. CDR3 coding DNA: TGCAGTGCTAGAGGACGGAACTCCTACGAGCAGTACTTC. Its protein is CSARGRNSYEQYF.

This clonotype was counted between two and nine times. The rearrangement joins TRBV12-3 or TRBV12-4 to TRBJ1-5; 8 bases agree with TRBD1. The CDR3 length is 14 residues. The ends lost 3 bases at V and 7 bases at J; junction bases unmatched: 5. CDR3 loop: CASSLGQAVQPQHF. Here the CDR3 DNA reads TGTGCCAGCAGTTTGGGACAGGCTGTGCAGCCCCAGCATTTT.

This clonotype has just a few counts. The chain couples TRBV29-1 to TRBJ2-7, with 10 nucleotides matching TRBD1. J lost 5 bases, V lost 7 bases, and 8 bases had no gene match. This CDR3 spans 13 amino acids. CDR1 is SQVTM and CDR2 is ANQGSEA in the germline V gene. The CDR3 sequence is CSARGGTGDEQYF. CDR3 nucleotide sequence: TGCAGCGCCCGGGGGGGGACAGGGGACGAGCAGTACTTC.

The chain carries TRBV10-3 and TRBJ2-1; TRBD2 matches at 10 bases. Trimming at V came to 3 bases and at J to 5 bases, leaving 4 bases not matched to a gene. This CDR3 region has 15 residues. Per germline, CDR1 ENHRY and CDR2 SYGVKD. CDR3 coding DNA: TGTGCCATCAGTGATGTAGCGGGGGGTAACAATGAGCAGTTCTTC. This gives the protein CAISDVAGGNNEQFF.

The chain uses TRBV2 and TRBJ1-1, with 7 bases matching TRBD1. CDR1 is SNHLY, CDR2 FYNNEI, per germline. The V gene end was trimmed by 10 bases and the J gene end by 1 base; junction bases not matched to a gene: 9. The CDR3 loop spans 14 amino acids. CDR3 coding DNA: TGTGCCAACTGGGAGGGGGCGGCGAACACTGAAGCTTTCTTT. Residues: CANWEGAANTEAFF.

This clonotype was counted at least ten times. The chain has TRBV7-9 and TRBJ2-1; D unclear. Germline CDR1 reads SEHNR; CDR2 reads FQNEAQ (reference sequence). There are 13 residues in the CDR3. Trimming pared 1 base from V and 8 bases from J, leaving 9 bases between. The CDR3 DNA reads as TGTGCCAGCAGCTTAGACGGACGAGATGAGCAGTTCTTC. Translation: CASSLDGRDEQFF.

The chain links TRBV14 to TRBJ2-1, with TRBD2 matching over 8 bases. CDR1 and CDR2 (germline): SGHDN, FVKESK. V shed 4 bases, J shed 6 bases, and the junction held 5 bases outside the gene matches. The length of the CDR3 is 14 residues. This chain's CDR3 is CASSPWTSSNEQFF. CDR3 DNA sequence: TGTGCCAGCAGCCCCTGGACTAGCAGCAATGAGCAGTTCTTC.

This clonotype has only a few counts. The V call is TRBV27, the J call TRBJ2-1; D remains unclear. V shed 0 bases and J shed 6 bases, with 9 bases lying between them. The CDR3 sequence is 14 residues long. CDR1 and CDR2 (germline): MNHEY, SMNVEV (reference sequence). DNA for the CDR3: TGTGCCAGCAGTTTATCAACAGTGCCCAATGAGCAGTTCTTC. Its translation is CASSLSTVPNEQFF.